The clone carrying this TCR beta chain was seen ten or more times. Sorted naive CD8 T cells, 20,000 to 1,000,000, were sequenced from 10%, 30% or 50% RNA. The record originates from a study of molecular identifiers for immune sequencing clone quantification. Per the germline V gene, CDR1 is SNHLY and CDR2 is FYNNEI. The V segment lost 11 bases and the J segment 2 bases; nucleotides outside the gene matches: 7. The CDR3 spans 13 residues. Bulk TCR libraries were made with methods that had been previously described and with listed TCR primers. TCRdb fed the PCR reads into MiXCR, producing one record per CDR3 protein. The table records over 50,000 distinct CDR3 sequences, about a third of them present only once.

Sample: naive CD8+ T cells from blood, with Jurkat cell RNA spiked in. Subset described: FACS-sorted CD8+CD4-CCR7+CD45RA+ naive T cells. The genes are TRBV2 and TRBJ2-3, with 7 bases lining up with TRBD2. This clonotype was obtained from a human donor in good health. Some libraries in this study had Jurkat cell RNA spiked in. This CDR3 is CALAAGNTDTQYF. The CDR3 DNA reads TGTGCCCTCGCAGCGGGGAACACAGATACGCAGTATTTT.